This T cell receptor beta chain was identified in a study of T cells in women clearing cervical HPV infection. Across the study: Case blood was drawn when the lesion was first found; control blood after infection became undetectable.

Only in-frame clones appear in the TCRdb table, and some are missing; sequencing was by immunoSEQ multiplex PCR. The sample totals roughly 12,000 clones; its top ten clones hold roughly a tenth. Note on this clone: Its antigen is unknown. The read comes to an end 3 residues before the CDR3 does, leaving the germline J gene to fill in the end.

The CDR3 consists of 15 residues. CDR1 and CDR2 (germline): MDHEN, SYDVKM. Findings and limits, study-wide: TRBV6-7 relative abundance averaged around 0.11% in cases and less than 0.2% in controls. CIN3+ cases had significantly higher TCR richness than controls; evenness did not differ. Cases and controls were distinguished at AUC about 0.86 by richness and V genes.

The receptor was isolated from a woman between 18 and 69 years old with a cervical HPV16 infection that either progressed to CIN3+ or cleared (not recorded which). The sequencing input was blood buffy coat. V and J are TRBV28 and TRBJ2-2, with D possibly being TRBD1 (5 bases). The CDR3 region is CASTTQAGPYEKLFF. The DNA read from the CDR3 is TGTGCCAGCACCACGCAGGCAGGGCCATATGAAAAG. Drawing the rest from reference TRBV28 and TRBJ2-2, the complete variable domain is DVKVTQSSRYLVKRTGEKVFLECVQDMDHENMFWYRQDPGLGLRLIYFSYDVKMKEKGDIPEGYSVSREKKERFSLILESASTNQTSMYLCASTTQAGPYEKLFFGEGSRLTVL.